This T cell receptor (beta chain) was profiled in a study of blood T cells in healthy people across ages. Alongside a J-beta primer mix, a sample-barcoded 5' primer served in a second PCR lasting about 7 to 12 cycles. TCRdb re-derived calls from the 5' RACE reads in MiXCR, one entry per CDR3 protein. The sample lists about 1 million distinct CDR3 sequences, 45% seen once, with 15% to 20% in the top ten. The CDR3 totals 13 residues. Germline V gene data show CDR1 as MDHEN and CDR2 as SYDVKM. V was clipped by 3 bases and J by 6 bases, with 12 bases between them. This clonotype was detected only a few times.

The sequencing input was blood. V usage is TRBV28 and J usage is TRBJ2-7; D gene uncertain. The TCR sequence derives from a woman aged 60-75 years in good health. CDR3 in amino acids: CASSLDSVGEQYF. In nucleotides, the CDR3 is TGTGCCAGCAGTTTGGATAGTGTAGGCGAGCAGTACTTC.